This T cell receptor beta chain was found in a study of tumor-infiltrating lymphocytes in localized non-small cell lung cancer. Study-wide context: Patients included smokers and never-smokers with various histologies, some sampled after neoadjuvant chemotherapy. From each patient, both tumor and uninvolved lung, non-adjacent to tumor, were sampled.

Concerning this clone: What it binds is not known.

Regarding the study as a whole: Available tissue quantity limited TCR sequencing to a patient subset. Different pieces of the same tissue were used for each assay.

Clones were sequenced by immunoSEQ multiplex PCR, and TCRdb holds only the in-frame ones, with some missing. The sample has some 30,000 clones, approximately 85% seen once; the top ten hold about 1.9%. The germline gives CDR1 ENHRY, CDR2 SYGVKD. The ends lost 4 bases at V and 5 bases at J; junction bases unmatched: 2. The CDR3 loop spans 14 amino acids. This sequence joins TRBV10-3 and TRBJ2-5, with 12 bases fitting TRBD2. The source is a human donor with non-small cell lung cancer. The material sequenced was lung tumor tissue. DNA of the CDR3: TGTGCCATCAGTGGGACTAGCGGGGCGGAGACCCAGTACTTC. Translating gives CAISGTSGAETQYF.